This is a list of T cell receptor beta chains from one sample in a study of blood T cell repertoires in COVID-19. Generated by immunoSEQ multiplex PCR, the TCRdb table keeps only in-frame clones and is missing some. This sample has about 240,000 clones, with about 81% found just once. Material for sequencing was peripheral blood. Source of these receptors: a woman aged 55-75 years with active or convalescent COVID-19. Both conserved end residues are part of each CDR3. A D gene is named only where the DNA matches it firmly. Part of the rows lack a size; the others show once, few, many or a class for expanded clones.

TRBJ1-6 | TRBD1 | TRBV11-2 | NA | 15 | CASSLGGRGPSPLHF | TGTGCCAGCAGCTTAGGGGGCAGGGGGCCTTCACCCCTCCACTTT
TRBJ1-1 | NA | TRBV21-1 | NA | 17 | CASSIQQGWRTNTEAFF | TGTGCCAGCAGCATACAACAGGGTTGGAGGACGAACACTGAAGCTTTCTTT
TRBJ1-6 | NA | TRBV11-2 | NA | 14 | CASAAGSYNSPLHF | TGTGCCAGCGCAGCGGGGTCCTATAATTCACCCCTCCACTTT
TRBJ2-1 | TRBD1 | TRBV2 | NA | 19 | CASSVGTGWALTGDNEQFF | TGTGCCAGCAGTGTGGGGACAGGGTGGGCCCTCACGGGGGACAATGAGCAGTTCTTC
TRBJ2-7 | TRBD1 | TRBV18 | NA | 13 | CASSPDRAGEQYF | TGTGCCAGCTCACCGGACAGGGCAGGGGAGCAGTACTTC
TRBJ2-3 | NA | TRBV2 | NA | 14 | CASTATGVTDTQYF | TGTGCCAGCACCGCGACAGGAGTCACAGATACGCAGTATTTT
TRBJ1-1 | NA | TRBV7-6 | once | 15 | CASSPNRDLGTEAFF | TGTGCCAGCAGCCCCAACAGGGACCTTGGGACTGAAGCTTTCTTT
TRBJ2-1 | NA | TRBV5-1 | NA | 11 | CASSLGGEQFF | TGCGCCAGCAGCTTGGGCGGTGAGCAGTTCTTC
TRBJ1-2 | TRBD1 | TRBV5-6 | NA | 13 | CASSLDRAGGYTF | TGTGCCAGCAGCCTGGACAGGGCAGGTGGCTACACCTTC
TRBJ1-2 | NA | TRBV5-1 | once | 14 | CASRRGPQEVGYTF | TGCGCCAGCAGGCGGGGACCTCAGGAGGTAGGCTACACCTTC
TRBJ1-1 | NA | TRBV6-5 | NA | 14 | CATRSGSLHAEAFF | TGTGCCACCAGAAGCGGTAGTTTACATGCTGAAGCTTTCTTT
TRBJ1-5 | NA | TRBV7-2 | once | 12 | CASSSQESAQHF | TGTGCCAGCAGCTCTCAAGAATCGGCCCAGCATTTT
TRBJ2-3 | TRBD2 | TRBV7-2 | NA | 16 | CASSLHRGGGSDTQYF | TGTGCCAGCAGCTTACATCGCGGCGGGGGATCAGATACGCAGTATTTT
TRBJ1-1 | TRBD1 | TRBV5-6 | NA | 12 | CASSFRDRQAFF | TGTGCCAGCAGCTTCCGGGACAGGCAAGCTTTCTTT
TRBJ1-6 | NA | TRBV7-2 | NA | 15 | CASSPQLTSNSPLHF | TGTGCCAGCAGCCCACAGCTAACCTCTAATTCACCCCTCCACTTT
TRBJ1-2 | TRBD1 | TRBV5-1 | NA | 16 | CASSSPGQGASSGYTF | TGCGCCAGCAGCTCCCCGGGACAGGGGGCAAGTAGTGGCTACACCTTC
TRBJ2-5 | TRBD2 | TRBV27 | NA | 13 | CASSWGGQETQYF | TGTGCCAGCAGTTGGGGGGGGCAAGAGACCCAGTACTTC
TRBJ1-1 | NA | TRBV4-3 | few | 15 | CASSQDHQPRAEAFF | TGCGCCAGCAGCCAAGATCATCAGCCGAGGGCTGAAGCTTTCTTT
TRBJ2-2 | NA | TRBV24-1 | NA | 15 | CATGHRAFGTGELFF | TGTGCCACCGGTCACAGGGCTTTTGGCACCGGGGAGCTGTTTTTT
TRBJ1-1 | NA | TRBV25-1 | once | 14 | CASSEAGVNTEAFF | TGTGCCAGCAGTGAAGCGGGGGTGAACACTGAAGCTTTCTTT
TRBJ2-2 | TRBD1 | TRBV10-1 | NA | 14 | CASGTGGDTGELFF | TGCGCCAGTGGGACAGGGGGGGACACCGGGGAGCTGTTTTTT
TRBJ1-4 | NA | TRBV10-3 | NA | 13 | CAISFGGNEKLFF | TGTGCCATCAGTTTTGGGGGGAATGAAAAACTGTTTTTT
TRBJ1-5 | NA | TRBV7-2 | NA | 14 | CASSLGRNNQPQHF | TGTGCCAGCAGCTTAGGCAGGAACAATCAGCCCCAGCATTTT
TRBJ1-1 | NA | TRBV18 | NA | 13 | CASSQAGNTEAFF | TGTGCCAGCTCACAGGCGGGGAACACTGAAGCTTTCTTT
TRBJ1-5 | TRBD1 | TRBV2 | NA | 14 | CASSFGQAAQPQHF | TGTGCCAGCAGTTTTGGACAGGCGGCTCAGCCCCAGCATTTT
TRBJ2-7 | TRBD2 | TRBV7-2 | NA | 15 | CASSLASGGAYEQYF | TGTGCCAGCAGCTTAGCTAGCGGGGGGGCCTACGAGCAGTACTTC
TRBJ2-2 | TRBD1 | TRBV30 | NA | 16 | CAWSLDRGRISGELFF | TGTGCCTGGAGTTTGGACAGGGGGCGCATCTCCGGGGAGCTGTTTTTT
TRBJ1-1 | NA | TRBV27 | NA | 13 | CASSFRSPTEAFF | TGTGCCAGCAGTTTCCGCAGTCCCACTGAAGCTTTCTTT
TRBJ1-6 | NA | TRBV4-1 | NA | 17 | CASSQVRSQGRGSPLHF | TGCGCCAGCAGCCAAGTACGTTCCCAGGGTAGGGGTTCACCCCTCCACTTT
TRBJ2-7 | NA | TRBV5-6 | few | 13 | CASSFSANHEQYF | TGTGCCAGCAGCTTTTCCGCGAACCACGAGCAGTACTTC
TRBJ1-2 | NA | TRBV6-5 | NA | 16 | CASSYRGADKSYGYTF | TGTGCCAGCAGCTACCGGGGGGCGGACAAAAGCTATGGCTACACCTTC
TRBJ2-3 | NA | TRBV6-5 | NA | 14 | CASSFARTTDTQYF | TGTGCCAGCAGTTTTGCGCGCACCACAGATACGCAGTATTTT
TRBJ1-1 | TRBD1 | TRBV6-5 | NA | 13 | CASSRDRATEAFF | TGTGCCAGCAGCCGAGACAGGGCCACTGAAGCTTTCTTT
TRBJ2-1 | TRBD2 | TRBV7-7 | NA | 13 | CASSPQAGQSQFF | TGTGCTAGCAGCCCCCAAGCGGGGCAATCACAGTTCTTC
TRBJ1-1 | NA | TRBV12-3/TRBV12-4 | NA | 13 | CASSLTRDTEAFF | TGTGCCAGCAGTTTAACCAGGGACACTGAAGCTTTCTTT
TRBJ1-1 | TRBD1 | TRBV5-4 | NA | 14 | CASSSNRGTTEAFF | TGTGCCAGCAGCTCCAACAGGGGGACCACTGAAGCTTTCTTT
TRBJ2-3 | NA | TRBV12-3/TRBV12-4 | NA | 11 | CASGIAYTQYF | TGTGCCAGCGGAATAGCATATACGCAGTATTTT
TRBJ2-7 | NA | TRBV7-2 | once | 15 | CASSLEVTPTYEQYF | TGTGCCAGCAGCTTAGAGGTGACTCCTACCTACGAGCAGTACTTC
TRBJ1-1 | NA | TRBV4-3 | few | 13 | CASSQTGNTEAFF | TGCGCCAGCAGCCAGACAGGAAACACTGAAGCTTTCTTT
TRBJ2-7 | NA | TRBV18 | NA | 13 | CASSPGGSYEQYF | TGTGCCAGCTCACCAGGCGGATCCTACGAGCAGTACTTC
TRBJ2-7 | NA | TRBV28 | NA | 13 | CATRVPSSYEQYF | TGTGCCACCCGGGTCCCGAGCTCCTACGAGCAGTACTTC
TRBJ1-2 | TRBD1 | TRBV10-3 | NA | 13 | CAIRPTGGDGYTF | TGTGCCATCAGGCCGACAGGGGGAGATGGCTACACCTTC
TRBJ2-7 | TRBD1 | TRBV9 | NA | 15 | CASSTRTGSSYEQYF | TGTGCCAGCAGCACCCGGACAGGCAGCTCCTACGAGCAGTACTTC
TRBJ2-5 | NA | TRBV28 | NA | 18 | CASSLSYLRDTTQETQYF | TGTGCCAGCAGTTTATCCTACCTCCGGGACACCACCCAAGAGACCCAGTACTTC
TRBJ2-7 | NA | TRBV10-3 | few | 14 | CAIRWGGHSYEQYF | TGTGCCATCCGTTGGGGGGGGCACTCCTACGAGCAGTACTTC
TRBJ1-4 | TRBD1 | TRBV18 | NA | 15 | CASSPSGQPSEKLFF | TGTGCCAGCTCGCCTTCGGGACAGCCGAGTGAAAAACTGTTTTTT
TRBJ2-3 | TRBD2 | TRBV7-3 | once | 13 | CASSPGLAGGQYF | TGTGCCAGCAGCCCGGGACTAGCGGGGGGGCAGTATTTT
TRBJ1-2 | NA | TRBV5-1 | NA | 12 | CASSLDTGGYTF | TGCGCCAGCAGTTTGGACACCGGGGGCTACACCTTC
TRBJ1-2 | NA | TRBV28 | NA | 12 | CASKSLPGGYTF | TGTGCCAGCAAGTCCCTCCCGGGGGGCTACACCTTC
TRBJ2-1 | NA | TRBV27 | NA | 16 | CASSFGLARKGYEQFF | TGTGCCAGCAGTTTCGGTCTGGCTAGGAAGGGGTATGAGCAGTTCTTC